A single sample is the source of the 14 T cell receptor beta chains below, sequenced in a study. From the RT-PCR reads, TCRdb called clonotypes with MiXCR, one entry per CDR3 protein. The sample lists approximately 720,000 distinct CDR3 sequences; more than 13% were seen once. The sequenced material came from memory CD4+ T cells from blood. These receptors originate from a female donor in good health, serving as a healthy control.

This CDR3 reads CASSGQGSGEAFF. In nucleotides, the CDR3 is TGTGCCAGCAGTGGACAGGGGTCGGGCGAAGCTTTCTTT. The rearrangement links TRBV12-3 or TRBV12-4 to TRBJ1-1; 9 positions agree with TRBD1. The V segment lost 5 bases and the J segment 8 bases; nucleotides outside the gene matches: 6. The CDR3 is 13 amino acids.

Only a few counts were recorded for this clonotype. The V and J genes are TRBV2 and TRBJ1-1; D may be TRBD1 (5 bases). Trimming took off 6 bases at V and 6 bases at J, with 17 bases between the two ends. Germline V gene lookup returns CDR1 SNHLY and CDR2 FYNNEI. The CDR3 runs 14 residues. DNA of the CDR3: TGTGCCAGCAGCGGGGACCCAGCCGCGCCTGAAGCTTTCTTT. Translated: CASSGDPAAPEAFF.

This clonotype occurred a few times. The chain recombines TRBV7-2 with TRBJ1-3; D gene ambiguous. The CDR3 has 15 residues. CDR1 and CDR2 (germline): SGHTA, FQGNSA. Trimming took 5 bases from V and 3 from J, leaving 14 bases between them. This CDR3 reads CASSLNRPRGNTIYF. The CDR3 nucleotides read TGTGCCAGCAGCCTTAATCGGCCGCGTGGAAACACCATATATTTT.

The rearrangement joins TRBV20-1 to TRBJ2-1; 8 bases agree with TRBD2. The CDR3 is 16 residues long. The J segment lost 5 bases and the V segment lost 4 bases, leaving 13 bases of the junction unmatched. Looked up from germline, CDR1 is DFQATT and CDR2 is SNEGSKA (reference sequence). CDR3 DNA: TGCAGTGCTACCCCCCGCCCGGGGGGGCTTGACAATGAGCAGTTCTTC. Translated: CSATPRPGGLDNEQFF.

This clonotype was seen a handful of times. The V and J genes are TRBV10-3 and TRBJ2-1; 9 positions match TRBD2. J was trimmed by 6 bases and V by 2 bases; bases with no gene match: 5. The germline CDR1 and CDR2 sequences are ENHRY and SYGVKD. The CDR3 sequence is 15 residues long. CDR3 nucleotide sequence: TGTGCCATCAGTGAGGCGGGACTAGCTGGCAATGAGCAGTTCTTC. Its protein is CAISEAGLAGNEQFF.

This clonotype was counted a few times. This chain connects TRBV6-5 to TRBJ1-5, with 10 bases matching TRBD1. Germline CDR1 is MNHEY and CDR2 is SVGAGI. The CDR3 has 15 amino acids. V lost 6 bases and J lost 5; bases outside the gene matches: 7. The CDR3 bases are TGTGCCAGCAGGGAGACAGGGGGCGCCTATCAGCCCCAGCATTTT. Translating it yields CASRETGGAYQPQHF.

The gene calls are TRBV6-5 and TRBJ1-5, with TRBD1 as a possible D gene (5 bases). Germline CDR1 and CDR2: MNHEY and SVGAGI. The CDR3 runs 12 residues. The V and J ends lost 9 bases and 0 bases respectively, with 6 bases between them. In nucleotides, the CDR3 is TGTGCCAGTCAGGGTAGCAATCAGCCCCAGCATTTT. It yields the protein CASQGSNQPQHF.

A few counts support this clonotype. The chain joins TRBV7-8 to TRBJ2-7; a weak D match, TRBD1 (5 bases). Per the germline V gene, CDR1 is SGHVS and CDR2 is FQNEAQ. The CDR3 is made up of 13 amino acids. V was pared by 1 base and J by 7 bases, with 11 bases between. The CDR3 bases are TGTGCCAGCAGCTTAGATCAAAGGGGAGAGCAGTACTTC. Amino acids: CASSLDQRGEQYF.

The chain uses TRBV11-2 and TRBJ2-3; 15 positions match TRBD2. This CDR3 region has 16 residues. V was pared by 4 bases and J by 6 bases, with 5 bases of the junction left unmatched. CDR1 is SGHAT and CDR2 is FQNNGV in the germline V gene. CDR3 in DNA: TGTGCCAGCAGCTACGGGACTAGCGGGGGGTGGGATACGCAGTATTTT. Protein: CASSYGTSGGWDTQYF.

V and J are TRBV6-2 or TRBV6-3 and TRBJ2-3; 9 bases fit TRBD2. The CDR3 is 17 residues long. The germline CDR1 and CDR2 sequences are MNHEY and SVGEGT. V shed 7 bases, J shed 0 bases, and the junction held 11 bases outside the gene matches. CDR3 DNA sequence: TGTGCCAGCACTTTACGCCCTAGCGGGGCTAGCACAGATACGCAGTATTTT. This translates into CASTLRPSGASTDTQYF.

This clonotype was recorded many times. The chain uses TRBV27 and TRBJ2-3; D not certain. Germline CDR1 MNHEY, CDR2 SMNVEV (reference sequence). The CDR3 contains 13 residues. The ends were cut back, 5 bases at V and 2 bases at J, with 8 bases in the middle. This CDR3 is CASSPWPTDTQYF. The CDR3 DNA is TGTGCCAGCAGTCCCTGGCCCACAGATACGCAGTATTTT.

This chain joins TRBV28 and TRBJ2-7; tentative D call: TRBD2 (5 bases). This CDR3 has 10 residues. The germline V and J ends were trimmed by 6 bases and 7 bases, with 7 bases remaining between them. Germline lookup yields CDR1 MDHEN and CDR2 SYDVKM. CDR3: CASRGVEQYF. DNA of the CDR3: TGTGCCAGCAGGGGAGTAGAGCAGTACTTC.

In its sample, this clonotype was seen many times. This rearrangement joins TRBV9 to TRBJ2-1; TRBD2 is a possible D gene (6 bases). V lost 2 bases and J lost 2, with 14 bases in between. From germline, CDR1 is SGDLS and CDR2 YYNGEE. The CDR3 is 16 amino acids. CDR3 sequence (DNA): TGTGCCAGCAGCGTGTTGGGGGGAGCCACCTACAATGAGCAGTTCTTC. It encodes CASSVLGGATYNEQFF.

A word on this clonotype: Sequence at one end of the junction differs from germline and may be a read error. The rearrangement joins TRBV24-1 to TRBJ2-2; D may correspond to TRBD1 or TRBD2 (5 bases each). Looked up from germline, CDR1 is KGHDR and CDR2 is SFDVKD. The CDR3 has 13 residues. The CDR3 nucleotides read TGTGCCACCGGGACGGCGAACACCGGGGAGCTGTCTTTT. Amino acid sequence: CATGTANTGELSF.